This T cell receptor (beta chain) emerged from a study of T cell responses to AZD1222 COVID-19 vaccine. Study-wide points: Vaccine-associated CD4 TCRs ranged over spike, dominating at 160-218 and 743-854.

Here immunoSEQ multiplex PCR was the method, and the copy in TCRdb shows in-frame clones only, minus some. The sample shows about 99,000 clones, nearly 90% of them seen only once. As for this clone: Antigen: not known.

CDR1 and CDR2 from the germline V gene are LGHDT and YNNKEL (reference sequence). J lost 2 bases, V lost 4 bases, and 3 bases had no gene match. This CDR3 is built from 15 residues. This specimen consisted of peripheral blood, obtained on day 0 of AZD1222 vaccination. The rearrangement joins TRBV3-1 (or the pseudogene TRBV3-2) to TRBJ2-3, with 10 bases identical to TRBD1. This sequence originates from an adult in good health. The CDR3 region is CASSPGQGITDTQYF. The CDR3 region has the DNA TGTGCCAGCAGCCCGGGACAGGGGATCACAGATACGCAGTATTTT.